These 23 T cell receptor beta chains were all obtained from the same sample, sequenced in a study of T cell repertoires in cytomegalovirus infection. TCRdb reanalysed the reads using MiXCR and keeps one entry per CDR3 protein. Of 900,000 to 950,000 distinct CDR3 sequences in the sample, 31% were seen once. These receptors have no known antigen. Material: cultured CD8+ T cells from PBMCs, obtained from culture after CMV antigen stimulation. Source of these receptors: a human donor in good health (CMV status not recorded). Some clones in this sample may be carry-over from other donors' samples.

The chain carries TRBV7-9 and TRBJ2-3, with D maybe TRBD2 (5 bases). V dropped 5 bases and J dropped 4 bases, with 19 bases sitting between them. CDR3 size: 16 residues. Germline V gives CDR1 SEHNR, CDR2 FQNEAQ (reference sequence). CDR3 bases: TGTGCCAGCAGCCCCAGCCCACCGGGGATTGCAGATACGCAGTATTTT. As protein: CASSPSPPGIADTQYF. Filled out from reference TRBV7-9 and TRBJ2-3, the complete variable domain reads DTGVSQNPRHKITKRGQNVTFRCDPISEHNRLYWYRQTLGQGPEFLTYFQNEAQLEKSRLLSDRFSAERPKGSFSTLEIQRTEQGDSAMYLCASSPSPPGIADTQYFGPGTRLTVL.

V is TRBV7-4 and J is TRBJ2-5; TRBD2 might be the D (6 bases). The V gene lost 1 base and the J gene lost 5 bases, with 11 bases spanning the gap. Per the germline V gene, CDR1 is SGHVT and CDR2 is SQSDAQ. The CDR3 totals 14 residues. The CDR3 region is CASSLERRGETQYF. As DNA, the CDR3 is TGTGCCAGCAGCTTAGAGCGCCGGGGGGAGACCCAGTACTTC.

J is TRBJ2-2 and V is TRBV6-6; 8 nucleotides line up with TRBD2. Trimming took 7 bases from V and 5 from J; bases not matched to a gene: 9. Germline lookup yields CDR1 MNHNY and CDR2 SVGAGI (reference sequence). This CDR3 has 15 amino acids. The CDR3: CASNLSGGGTGELFF. The CDR3 DNA is TGTGCCAGCAACCTAAGCGGGGGAGGAACCGGGGAGCTGTTTTTT.

This clonotype has only a few counts. V and J are TRBV7-3 and TRBJ2-2, with 9 bases fitting TRBD2. Looked up from germline, CDR1 is SGHTA and CDR2 is FQGTGA. The CDR3 runs 17 residues. Losses at the gene ends were 1 base for V and 4 bases for J; bases not matched to a gene: 7. The CDR3 protein is CASSLIGLAGSTGELFF. The CDR3 DNA reads TGTGCCAGCAGCTTAATAGGGCTAGCGGGGAGCACCGGGGAGCTGTTTTTT. The full variable domain, with the rest looked up from reference TRBV7-3 and TRBJ2-2, is GAGVSQTPSNKVTEKGKYVELRCDPISGHTALYWYRQSLGQGPEFLIYFQGTGAADDSGLPNDRFFAVRPEGSVSTLKIQRTERGDSAVYLCASSLIGLAGSTGELFFGEGSRLTVL.

This clonotype has ten or more counts. This sequence joins TRBV7-9 and TRBJ2-2, with 10 bases identical to TRBD1. This CDR3 is built from 15 residues. V lost 7 bases and J lost 3; bases outside the gene matches: 5. Germline CDR1 SEHNR, CDR2 FQNEAQ (reference sequence). In DNA form, the CDR3 reads TGTGCCAGCACCGGGACAGGGGAGGACACCGGGGAGCTGTTTTTT. This codes for CASTGTGEDTGELFF. The full variable domain, completed using reference TRBV7-9 and TRBJ2-2, is DTGVSQNPRHKITKRGQNVTFRCDPISEHNRLYWYRQTLGQGPEFLTYFQNEAQLEKSRLLSDRFSAERPKGSFSTLEIQRTEQGDSAMYLCASTGTGEDTGELFFGEGSRLTVL.

This clonotype was observed a handful of times. The J gene is TRBJ1-1, the V gene TRBV12-3 or TRBV12-4; D not resolved. Trimming shortened V by 3 bases and J by 0 bases, and 14 bases separated the two germline ends. This CDR3 has 16 amino acids. The CDR3 bases are TGTGCCAGCAGTTTTGGCACAGAGACTATGAACACTGAAGCTTTCTTT. Protein: CASSFGTETMNTEAFF.

The chain links TRBV10-2 to TRBJ1-1; weak D call: TRBD1 (6 bases). Germline assignment: CDR1 WSHSY and CDR2 SAAADI. This CDR3 has 12 residues. With 8 bases removed from V and 5 bases from J, the gap between germline ends came to 12 bases. The chain's CDR3 is CASRGAPTEAFF. The CDR3 DNA reads TGCGCCAGCCGGGGGGCCCCAACTGAAGCTTTCTTT.

The chain recombines TRBV5-5 with TRBJ2-1; D is uncertain. The CDR3 extends over 15 amino acids. Germline V gives CDR1 SGHKS, CDR2 YYEKEE (reference sequence). V shed 4 bases and J shed 0 bases, with 11 bases lying between them. CDR3 loop: CASSQADGSYNEQFF. CDR3 nucleotides: TGTGCCAGCAGCCAGGCGGATGGCTCCTACAATGAGCAGTTCTTC.

A few counts support this clonotype. The chain combines TRBV29-1 with TRBJ2-2; TRBD1 matches at 12 bases. The CDR3 length is 14 residues. V lost 6 bases, J lost 6 bases, and 5 bases stayed unmatched. Germline V gene lookup returns CDR1 SQVTM and CDR2 ANQGSEA. In nucleotides, the CDR3 is TGCAGCGTACGGGGACAGGGGGCGGCCGGGGAGCTGTTTTTT. This sequence encodes CSVRGQGAAGELFF.

The chain combines TRBV19 with TRBJ2-1, with D possibly being TRBD1 (5 bases). Trimming took 5 bases from V and 2 from J, leaving 13 bases between them. Germline lookup yields CDR1 LNHDA and CDR2 SQIVND (reference sequence). The CDR3 runs to 15 residues. CDR3 residues: CASSPDSYPYNEQFF. The CDR3 DNA sequence: TGTGCCAGTAGTCCCGACAGCTACCCCTACAATGAGCAGTTCTTC.

Turning to this clonotype: A junction boundary mismatches the germline segment, possibly from a read error. The chain uses TRBV10-3 and TRBJ1-2; no definite D call. CDR1 ENHRY and CDR2 SYGVKD come from the germline V gene. The CDR3 has 11 amino acids. The CDR3 nucleotides are TGTACCATCAAGACAATCTATGGCTACACCTTC. Its translation is CTIKTIYGYTF.

The chain is built from TRBV10-3 and TRBJ1-1; D gene ambiguous. Trimming took 6 bases from V and 0 from J, leaving 26 bases between them. Germline V lookup: CDR1 ENHRY, CDR2 SYGVKD. CDR3 length: 19 amino acids. CDR3 residues: CAIRVSRGGNLYMNTEAFF. The CDR3 DNA follows: TGTGCCATCAGAGTGAGTCGGGGTGGGAACTTGTACATGAACACTGAAGCTTTCTTT.

This clonotype has only a few counts. The rearrangement uses TRBV2 and TRBJ1-4; weak D call: TRBD1 (5 bases). V was trimmed by 10 bases and J by 8 bases, leaving 14 bases between them. The CDR3 sequence is 12 residues long. Germline V gives CDR1 SNHLY, CDR2 FYNNEI. The CDR3, as DNA: TGTGCCATACCGGGAAAGGGGGAAAAACTGTTTTTT. It yields the protein CAIPGKGEKLFF.

CDR3 sequence reads: CASSLEGASYGYTF. The CDR3 DNA sequence: TGTGCCAGCAGCTTGGAGGGGGCGAGCTATGGCTACACCTTC. This chain uses TRBV7-9 with TRBJ1-2; 7 bases align to TRBD1. The germline V gene encodes CDR1 SEHNR and CDR2 FQNEAQ (reference sequence). The CDR3 length is 14 residues. The ends lost 3 bases at V and 4 bases at J; junction bases unmatched: 5.

This rearrangement joins TRBV11-1 to TRBJ2-1, with 8 bases that match TRBD2. The CDR3 is 16 residues long. Germline loops: CDR1 SGHAT, CDR2 FQDESV (reference sequence). The J segment lost 2 bases and the V segment lost 0 bases, leaving 3 bases of the junction unmatched. The CDR3 sequence is CASSLAQAGAYNEQFF. The DNA of the CDR3 is TGTGCCAGCAGCTTAGCTCAAGCGGGGGCCTACAATGAGCAGTTCTTC. The whole variable domain, filled in from reference TRBV11-1 and TRBJ2-1, reads EAEVAQSPRYKITEKSQAVAFWCDPISGHATLYWYRQILGQGPELLVQFQDESVVDDSQLPKDRFSAERLKGVDSTLKIQPAELGDSAMYLCASSLAQAGAYNEQFFGPGTRLTVL.

The gene calls are TRBV27 and TRBJ2-7; TRBD1 is a possible D gene (6 bases). In germline, CDR1 is MNHEY, CDR2 SMNVEV (reference sequence). The CDR3 contains 20 residues. Trimming removed 5 bases from V and 2 bases from J, with 31 bases in between. The CDR3: CASSPIGGWTPSGDTYEQYV. Here the CDR3 DNA reads TGTGCCAGCAGTCCAATTGGGGGTTGGACTCCATCTGGGGACACCTACGAGCAGTACGTC.

This chain joins TRBV10-2 and TRBJ2-1; a weak D match, TRBD2 (5 bases). V gave up 3 bases and J gave up 2 bases, with 14 bases separating them. Germline lookup yields CDR1 WSHSY and CDR2 SAAADI. The CDR3 is 16 amino acids. This CDR3 reads CASSDHHPGTYNEQFF. The CDR3 nucleotides are TGCGCCAGCAGTGATCACCACCCGGGGACCTACAATGAGCAGTTCTTC.

This clonotype was seen more than once but under ten times. The genes are TRBV29-1 and TRBJ2-1, with D hard to call. CDR3 length: 13 residues. Looked up from germline, CDR1 is SQVTM and CDR2 is ANQGSEA. The germline V and J ends were trimmed by 6 bases and 3 bases, with 12 bases remaining between them. The DNA of the CDR3 is TGCAGCGTCGCCAATGGCGACTACAATGAGCAGTTCTTC. Amino acid sequence: CSVANGDYNEQFF.

The J gene is TRBJ2-3, the V gene TRBV5-4; possible D gene TRBD1, 6 bases. The CDR3 runs 15 residues. Germline lookup yields CDR1 SGHNT and CDR2 YYREEE (reference sequence). Deletions cut 4 bases from V and 2 bases from J, with 14 bases between. CDR3 in DNA: TGTGCCAGCAGCCATAGGACAGCGTACACAGATACGCAGTATTTT. Protein sequence: CASSHRTAYTDTQYF.

This clonotype was seen a few times. CDR3: CASTRTGTPAYNEQFF. The DNA of the CDR3 is TGCGCCAGCACCAGGACCGGGACACCTGCCTACAATGAGCAGTTCTTC. V and J are TRBV4-1 and TRBJ2-1; weak D call: TRBD1 (6 bases). V lost 7 bases and J 2 bases, leaving 18 bases between the germline ends. The CDR3 length is 16 residues. In germline, CDR1 is MGHRA, CDR2 YSYEKL.

This clonotype was observed a handful of times. The gene calls are TRBV12-5 and TRBJ2-3; 9 bases are a match to TRBD1. V lost 6 bases to trimming and J lost 4 bases; unmatched junction nucleotides: 11. The CDR3 sequence is 16 residues long. Germline V lookup: CDR1 LGHNT, CDR2 FRNRAP. The CDR3 is CASGAWDRATSDTQYF. The CDR3 nucleotides are TGTGCTAGTGGGGCCTGGGACAGGGCGACTTCAGATACGCAGTATTTT. The whole variable domain, remainder taken from reference TRBV12-5 and TRBJ2-3, is DARVTQTPRHKVTEMGQEVTMRCQPILGHNTVFWYRQTMMQGLELLAYFRNRAPLDDSGMPKDRFSAEMPDATLATLKIQPSEPRDSAVYFCASGAWDRATSDTQYFGPGTRLTVL.

Of note for this clonotype: Possible read error: a much larger clone is one base away. The chain carries TRBV7-6 and TRBJ1-4; the match to TRBD1 covers 9 bases. This CDR3 has 18 residues. Germline CDR1 SGHVS, CDR2 FNYEAQ. CDR3 region: CASSWIGTGNLDNDKLFF. In DNA form, the CDR3 reads TGTGCCAGCAGCTGGATAGGGACAGGGAACCTAGATAATGATAAACTGTTTTTT.

This rearrangement joins TRBV7-4 to TRBJ2-6; TRBD1 or TRBD2 may be the D gene (5 bases each). This CDR3 has 19 residues. Trimming removed 5 bases at V and 0 bases at J, with 20 bases between. CDR1 and CDR2 from the germline V gene are SGHVT and SQSDAQ. In nucleotides, the CDR3 is TGTGCCAGCAGCCCGTGGGACGGACTTTTTGGCTCTGGGGCCAACGTCCTGACTTTC. It translates to CASSPWDGLFGSGANVLTF.